Listed below are T cell receptor beta chains from one sample, sequenced in a study of shared clonotypes between healthy human individuals. Clones were sequenced by immunoSEQ multiplex PCR, and TCRdb holds only the in-frame ones, with some missing. Among under 1,100,000 clones, around 74% were seen once, and the ten largest hold roughly 1.4%. Sequences were obtained from memory CD4+ T cells sorted from blood. The source of these receptors is a young man in good health. Each CDR3 is given with its conserved first and last residue. Each record gives: clone size, V gene, D gene, J gene, CDR3 protein, CDR3 DNA. D genes are given only for firm matches. Size is omitted from some rows. Given values are once, few, many or a class for expanded clones.

.,TRBV6-5,.,TRBJ2-5,CASSYSRYETQYF,TGTGCCAGCAGTTACTCGCGGTACGAGACCCAGTACTTC
.,TRBV28,.,TRBJ1-2,CASSSGGVYYGYTF,TGTGCCAGCAGTTCTGGCGGAGTTTACTATGGCTACACCTTC
.,TRBV28,.,TRBJ1-2,CASSPQVRGYTF,TGTGCCAGCAGTCCTCAGGTTAGGGGCTACACCTTC
.,TRBV5-1,.,TRBJ1-1,CASSRDGPQGTEAFF,TGCGCCAGCAGCCGAGACGGACCCCAGGGCACTGAAGCTTTCTTT
once,TRBV7-9,.,TRBJ2-3,CAAQKGGLTDTQYF,TGTGCCGCCCAAAAGGGGGGCCTCACAGATACGCAGTATTTT
.,TRBV2,.,TRBJ2-2,CASNPGQGFTGELFF,TGTGCCAGCAACCCAGGGCAGGGGTTCACCGGGGAGCTGTTTTTT
few,TRBV19,.,TRBJ2-3,CASSIVTGLSDTQYF,TGTGCCAGTAGTATAGTAACAGGGTTGTCAGATACGCAGTATTTT
.,TRBV28,.,TRBJ1-1,CASTGGRRDTEAFF,TGTGCCAGCACCGGGGGGCGCAGGGACACTGAAGCTTTCTTT
once,TRBV30,TRBD1,TRBJ1-6,CAWTGSGTGYNSPLHF,TGTGCCTGGACGGGCTCCGGGACAGGATATAATTCACCCCTCCACTTT
once,TRBV27,.,TRBJ1-4,CASSERGGPNEKLFF,TGTGCCAGCAGTGAAAGGGGTGGGCCTAATGAAAAACTGTTTTTT